Below are 10 T cell receptor beta chains sequenced from a single sample in a study of regulatory T cells in long-lasting Graves disease. As for time point: persistent/refractory GD, antithyroid drugs over 5 years with positive TRAb. TCR sequences were obtained from RNA taken from PBMCs. According to the study, TCR beta libraries were built with iRepertoire HTBI primers and CDR3-region Arm-PCR. TCRdb independently ran MiXCR on the multiplex PCR reads; one entry per CDR3 protein. The sample consists of approximately 400,000 distinct CDR3 sequences, 20% to 30% of them appearing once. Sequences were derived from peripheral blood mononuclear cells (PBMCs), sampled when the disease was refractory, from a patient treated with antithyroid drugs. The origin of the receptors is a female donor with Graves disease.

V is TRBV7-9 and J is TRBJ2-7; 9 nucleotides match TRBD1. J was trimmed by 3 bases and V by 0 bases; bases with no gene match: 3. Germline lookup yields CDR1 SEHNR and CDR2 FQNEAQ (reference sequence). CDR3 length: 15 residues. CDR3 loop: CASSLAGQGNYEQYF. CDR3 in DNA: TGTGCCAGCAGCTTAGCGGGACAGGGAAACTACGAGCAGTACTTC.

This clonotype showed up just a few times. This chain uses TRBV10-3 with TRBJ1-2, with D hard to call. This CDR3 is built from 10 residues. Germline V lookup: CDR1 ENHRY, CDR2 SYGVKD. V was shortened by 11 bases and J by 6 bases, with 10 bases between the two germline ends. This CDR3 reads CAGEGHGYTF. In DNA, the CDR3 is TGTGCCGGAGAGGGCCATGGCTACACCTTC.

The chain joins TRBV12-5 to TRBJ1-1, with no clear D. Trimming took off 7 bases at V and 10 bases at J, with 13 bases between the two ends. The length of the CDR3 is 11 residues. Looked up from germline, CDR1 is LGHNT and CDR2 is FRNRAP. The CDR3 is CASVPGQVAFF. In DNA, the CDR3 is TGTGCTAGTGTCCCCGGCCAAGTAGCTTTCTTT.

This clonotype was seen ten or more times. The chain combines TRBV12-3 or TRBV12-4 with TRBJ2-2, with 7 bases lining up with TRBD2. The V segment lost 2 bases and the J segment 6 bases; nucleotides outside the gene matches: 6. There are 15 residues in the CDR3. The CDR3 DNA reads as TGTGCCAGCAGTTTATTCAGCGGGGTTCCCGGGGAGCTGTTTTTT. Encoded protein: CASSLFSGVPGELFF.

This clonotype occurred many times. The chain employs TRBV28 and TRBJ1-6; a possible D gene is TRBD1 (5 bases). V was pared by 3 bases and J by 7 bases, with 25 bases between. The CDR3 length is 19 residues. Germline CDR1 is MDHEN and CDR2 is SYDVKM. CDR3: CASSFRLRAAGTLNSPLHF. In DNA, the CDR3 is TGTGCCAGCAGTTTCAGGTTACGAGCCGCCGGGACTCTCAATTCACCCCTCCACTTT. The full variable domain, completed using reference TRBV28 and TRBJ1-6, is DVKVTQSSRYLVKRTGEKVFLECVQDMDHENMFWYRQDPGLGLRLIYFSYDVKMKEKGDIPEGYSVSREKKERFSLILESASTNQTSMYLCASSFRLRAAGTLNSPLHFGNGTRLTVT.

The chain employs TRBV28 and TRBJ2-3; the D gene is possibly TRBD1 (6 bases). The CDR3 sequence is 13 residues long. CDR1 is MDHEN, CDR2 SYDVKM, per germline. The V end lost 5 bases, the J end lost 8 bases, and 14 bases lay between the germline ends. The CDR3 loop is CASSLSGTLTQYF. The CDR3 coding sequence is TGTGCCAGCAGTCTATCCGGGACACTTACGCAGTATTTT.

The sample holds many counts of this clonotype. V gene TRBV11-2 combines with J gene TRBJ2-5; D uncertain. V was cut by 0 bases and J by 5 bases, with 7 bases left in between. The CDR3 contains 13 residues. Germline lookup yields CDR1 SGHAT and CDR2 FQNNGV. This chain's CDR3 is CASSLDLGETQYF. The CDR3 DNA sequence: TGTGCCAGCAGCTTAGATCTGGGGGAGACCCAGTACTTC.

This clonotype came up a few times. The J gene is TRBJ1-1, the V gene TRBV7-2; D perhaps matches TRBD1 (6 bases). The germline V gene encodes CDR1 SGHTA and CDR2 FQGNSA. The CDR3 covers 21 residues. Trimming removed 5 bases at V and 4 bases at J, with 35 bases between. The CDR3 DNA reads as TGTGCCAGCAGCAAGTCCCCGGGACGGAACAGGGCCAGCTATTTTACCACTGAAGCTTTCTTT. Amino acid sequence: CASSKSPGRNRASYFTTEAFF.

This clonotype showed up many times. V is TRBV6-5 and J is TRBJ1-5; 7 bases align to TRBD1. V lost 3 bases, J lost 4 bases, and 6 bases stayed unmatched. From germline, CDR1 is MNHEY and CDR2 SVGAGI. The CDR3 has 15 residues. The CDR3 DNA reads as TGTGCCAGCAGTTATTCCGGGACAGCTAATCAGCCCCAGCATTTT. This gives the protein CASSYSGTANQPQHF.

This clonotype has just a few counts. This chain connects TRBV5-6 to TRBJ2-1; the D gene is possibly TRBD2 (5 bases). The CDR3 covers 13 residues. Germline CDR1 reads SGHDT; CDR2 reads YYEEEE. With 4 bases removed from V and 12 bases from J, the gap between germline ends came to 17 bases. The DNA for the CDR3 is TGTGCCAGCAGCCCGTGGGTCGGGGAGTGGCAGTTCTTC. Its translation is CASSPWVGEWQFF.